The clone carrying this T cell receptor beta chain was recorded many times. Template switching with 5'RACE generated the TCR cDNA and added a universal primer site and UMIs. TCRdb redid the calling of the 5' RACE reads with MiXCR, one entry per CDR3 protein. Of 46,000 or so distinct CDR3 sequences listed, 5.5% to 8% were seen once; the top ten hold less than 11%. The CDR3 loop spans 16 amino acids. V gave up 4 bases and J gave up 2 bases; unmatched junction bases: 8. CDR1 SGHTA and CDR2 FQGNSA come from the germline V gene. This entry comes from a study of T cells after yellow fever vaccination. Here the sequenced sample was PBMCs, either bulk or a sorted T-cell subset (CD4+, CD8+, memory, or dextramer-sorted; not recorded which), taken 45 days after the yellow fever booster vaccination. The chain uses TRBV7-2 and TRBJ2-3, with 8 bases identical to TRBD2. This TCR came from a man aged 25 to 40 who received the YFV17D yellow fever vaccine. The CDR3 region has the DNA TGTGCCAGCAGCTCCCCAGCGGGGGATCCCACAGATACGCAGTATTTT. Translation gives CASSSPAGDPTDTQYF. Variable domain in full (rest from reference TRBV7-2 and TRBJ2-3): GAGVSQSPSNKVTEKGKDVELRCDPISGHTALYWYRQSLGQGLEFLIYFQGNSAPDKSGLPSDRFSAERTGGSVSTLTIQRTQQEDSAVYLCASSSPAGDPTDTQYFGPGTRLTVL.